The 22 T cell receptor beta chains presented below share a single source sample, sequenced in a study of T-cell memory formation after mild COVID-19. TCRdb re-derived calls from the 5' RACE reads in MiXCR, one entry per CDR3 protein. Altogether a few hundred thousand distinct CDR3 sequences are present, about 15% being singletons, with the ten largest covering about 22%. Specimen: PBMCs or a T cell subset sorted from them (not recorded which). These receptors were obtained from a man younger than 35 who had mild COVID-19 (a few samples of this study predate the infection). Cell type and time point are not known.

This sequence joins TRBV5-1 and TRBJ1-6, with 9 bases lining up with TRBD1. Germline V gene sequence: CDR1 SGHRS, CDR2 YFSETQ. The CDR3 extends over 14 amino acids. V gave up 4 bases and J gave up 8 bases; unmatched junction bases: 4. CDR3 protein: CASSTGQGYSPLHF. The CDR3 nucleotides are TGCGCCAGCAGCACGGGACAGGGTTATTCACCCCTCCACTTT.

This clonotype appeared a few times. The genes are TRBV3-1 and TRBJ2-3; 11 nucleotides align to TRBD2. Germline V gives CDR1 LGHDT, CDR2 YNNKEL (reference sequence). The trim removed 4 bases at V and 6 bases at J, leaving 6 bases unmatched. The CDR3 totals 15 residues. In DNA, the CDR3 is TGTGCCAGCAGCCTCCTAGCGGGGGGTCGCGATACGCAGTATTTT. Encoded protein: CASSLLAGGRDTQYF.

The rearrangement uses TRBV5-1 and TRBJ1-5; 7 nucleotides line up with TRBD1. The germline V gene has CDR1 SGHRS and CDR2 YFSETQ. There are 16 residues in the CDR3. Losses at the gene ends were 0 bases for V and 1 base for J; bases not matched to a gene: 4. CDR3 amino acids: CASSLGDSGSNQPQHF. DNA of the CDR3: TGCGCCAGCAGCTTGGGGGACAGTGGGAGCAATCAGCCCCAGCATTTT.

This CDR3 is CASSYSTAPLADYGYTF. For the CDR3, the DNA is TGTGCCAGCAGTTACTCGACGGCCCCCCTCGCAGATTATGGCTACACCTTC. The rearrangement joins TRBV6-6 to TRBJ1-2; no clear D gene. Trimming cost V 0 bases and J 5 bases, with 19 bases left between them. Per germline, CDR1 MNHNY and CDR2 SVGAGI (reference sequence). This CDR3 has 17 residues.

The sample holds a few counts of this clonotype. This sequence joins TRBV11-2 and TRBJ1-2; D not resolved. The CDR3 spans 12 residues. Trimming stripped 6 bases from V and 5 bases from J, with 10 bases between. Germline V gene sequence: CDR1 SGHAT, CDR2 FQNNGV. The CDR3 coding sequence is TGTGCCAGCAGTCCACTTCTTTATGGCTACACCTTC. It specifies CASSPLLYGYTF.

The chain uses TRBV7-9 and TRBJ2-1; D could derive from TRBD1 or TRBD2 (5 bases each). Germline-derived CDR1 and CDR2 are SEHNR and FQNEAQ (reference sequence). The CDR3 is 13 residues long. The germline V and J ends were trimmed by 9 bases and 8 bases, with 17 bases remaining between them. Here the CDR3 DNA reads TGTGCCAGGAGCAGGAGTGAGGGGTATGAGCAGTTCTTC. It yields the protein CARSRSEGYEQFF.

CDR3 amino acids: CATSSGTGGVETQYF. CDR3 in DNA: TGTGCCACCAGCAGCGGGACAGGGGGCGTAGAGACCCAGTACTTC. V and J are TRBV15 and TRBJ2-5, with 12 positions matching TRBD1. Losses at the gene ends were 3 bases for V and 4 bases for J; bases not matched to a gene: 3. The CDR3 has 15 residues. CDR1 is LNHNV, CDR2 YYDKDF, per germline (reference sequence).

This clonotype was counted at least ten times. CDR3 amino acids: CASSLNGNQPQHF. CDR3 nucleotides: TGCGCCAGCAGCTTGAACGGAAATCAGCCCCAGCATTTT. The chain links TRBV5-1 to TRBJ1-5, with D uncertain. The CDR3 is 13 residues long. Trimming cost V 1 base and J 4 bases, with 6 bases left between them. CDR1 and CDR2 (germline): SGHRS, YFSETQ. The variable domain in full, completed from reference TRBV5-1 and TRBJ1-5, reads KAGVTQTPRYLIKTRGQQVTLSCSPISGHRSVSWYQQTPGQGLQFLFEYFSETQRNKGNFPGRFSGRQFSNSRSEMNVSTLELGDSALYLCASSLNGNQPQHFGDGTRLSIL.

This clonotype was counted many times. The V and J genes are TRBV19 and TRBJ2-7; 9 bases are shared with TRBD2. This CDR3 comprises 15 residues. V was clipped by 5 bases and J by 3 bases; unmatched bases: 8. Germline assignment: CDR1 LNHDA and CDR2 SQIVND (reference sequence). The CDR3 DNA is TGTGCCAGTAGTTCGCCTCTAGCGGGGAACTACGAGCAGTACTTC. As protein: CASSSPLAGNYEQYF. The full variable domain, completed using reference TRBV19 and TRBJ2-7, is DGGITQSPKYLFRKEGQNVTLSCEQNLNHDAMYWYRQDPGQGLRLIYYSQIVNDFQKGDIAEGYSVSREKKESFPLTVTSAQKNPTAFYLCASSSPLAGNYEQYFGPGTRLTVT.

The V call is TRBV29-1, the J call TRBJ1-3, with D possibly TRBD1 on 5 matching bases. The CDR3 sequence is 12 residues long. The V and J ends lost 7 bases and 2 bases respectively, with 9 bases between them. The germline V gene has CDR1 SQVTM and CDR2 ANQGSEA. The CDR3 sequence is CSAVGAGNTIYF. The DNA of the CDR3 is TGCAGCGCTGTAGGGGCTGGAAACACCATATATTTT. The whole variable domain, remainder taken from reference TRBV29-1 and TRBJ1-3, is SAVISQKPSRDICQRGTSLTIQCQVDSQVTMMFWYRQQPGQSLTLIATANQGSEATYESGFVIDKFPISRPNLTFSTLTVSNMSPEDSSIYLCSAVGAGNTIYFGEGSWLTVV.

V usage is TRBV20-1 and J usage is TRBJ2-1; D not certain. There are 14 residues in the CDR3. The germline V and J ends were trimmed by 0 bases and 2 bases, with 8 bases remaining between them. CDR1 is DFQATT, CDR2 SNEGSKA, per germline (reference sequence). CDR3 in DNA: TGCAGTGCTAGAGATCTCCCGGCCTACAATGAGCAGTTCTTC. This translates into CSARDLPAYNEQFF.

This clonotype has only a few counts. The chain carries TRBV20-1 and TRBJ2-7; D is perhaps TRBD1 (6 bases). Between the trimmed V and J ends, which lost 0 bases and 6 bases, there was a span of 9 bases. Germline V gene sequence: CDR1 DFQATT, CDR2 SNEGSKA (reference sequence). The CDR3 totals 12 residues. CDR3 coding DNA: TGCAGTGCTAGAGATACAGGGAGCGAGCAGTACTTC. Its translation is CSARDTGSEQYF.

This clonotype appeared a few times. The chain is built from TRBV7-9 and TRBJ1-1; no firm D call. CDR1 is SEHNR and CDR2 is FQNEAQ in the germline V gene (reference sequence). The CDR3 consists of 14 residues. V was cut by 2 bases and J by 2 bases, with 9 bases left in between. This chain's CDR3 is CASSLRLYNTEAFF. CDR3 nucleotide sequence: TGTGCCAGCAGCTTACGACTGTACAACACTGAAGCTTTCTTT.

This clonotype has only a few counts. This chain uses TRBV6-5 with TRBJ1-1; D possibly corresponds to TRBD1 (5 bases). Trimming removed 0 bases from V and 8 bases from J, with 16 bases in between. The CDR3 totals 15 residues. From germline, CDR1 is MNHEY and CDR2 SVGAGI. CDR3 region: CASSYSSTRQGEAFF. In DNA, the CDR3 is TGTGCCAGCAGTTACTCCTCTACGAGGCAGGGAGAAGCTTTCTTT.

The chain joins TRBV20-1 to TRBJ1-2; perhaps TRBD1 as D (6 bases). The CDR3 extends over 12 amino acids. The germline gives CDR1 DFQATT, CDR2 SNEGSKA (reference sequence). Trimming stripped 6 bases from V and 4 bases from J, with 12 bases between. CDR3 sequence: CSARGGLYGYTF. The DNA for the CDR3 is TGCAGTGCCAGGGGAGGACTCTATGGCTACACCTTC.

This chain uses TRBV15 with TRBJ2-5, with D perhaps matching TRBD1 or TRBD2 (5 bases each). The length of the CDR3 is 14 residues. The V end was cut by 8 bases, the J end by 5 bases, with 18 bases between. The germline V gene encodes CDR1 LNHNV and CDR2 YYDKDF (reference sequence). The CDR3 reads CATAEGTLSETQYF. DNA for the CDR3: TGTGCCACCGCCGAAGGGACCTTGTCCGAGACCCAGTACTTC.

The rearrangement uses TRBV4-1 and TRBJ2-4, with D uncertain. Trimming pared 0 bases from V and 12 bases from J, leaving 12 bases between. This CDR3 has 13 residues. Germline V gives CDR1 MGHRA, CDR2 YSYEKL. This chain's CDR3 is CASSQESQDNQYF. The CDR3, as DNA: TGCGCCAGCAGCCAAGAATCCCAGGATAATCAGTACTTC.

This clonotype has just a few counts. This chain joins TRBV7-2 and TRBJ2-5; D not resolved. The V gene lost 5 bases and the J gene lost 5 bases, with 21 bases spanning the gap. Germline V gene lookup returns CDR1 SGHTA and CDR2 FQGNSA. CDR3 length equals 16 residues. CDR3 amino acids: CASSPALAVLQETQYF. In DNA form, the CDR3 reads TGTGCCAGCAGCCCCGCCCTGGCAGTCCTCCAGGAGACCCAGTACTTC.

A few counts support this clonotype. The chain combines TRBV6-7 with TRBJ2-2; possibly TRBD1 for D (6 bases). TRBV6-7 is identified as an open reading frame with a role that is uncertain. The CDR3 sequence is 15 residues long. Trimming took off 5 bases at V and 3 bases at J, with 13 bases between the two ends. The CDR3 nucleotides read TGTGCCAGCAGTAACAGGGAACTATACACCGGGGAGCTGTTTTTT. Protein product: CASSNRELYTGELFF.

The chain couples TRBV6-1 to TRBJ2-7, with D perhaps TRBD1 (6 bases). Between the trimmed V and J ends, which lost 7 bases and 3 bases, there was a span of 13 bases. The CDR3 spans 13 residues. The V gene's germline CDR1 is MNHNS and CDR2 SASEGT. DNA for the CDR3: TGTGCCAGCACCCCAGGACAGAGCTACGAGCAGTACGTC. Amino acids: CASTPGQSYEQYV.

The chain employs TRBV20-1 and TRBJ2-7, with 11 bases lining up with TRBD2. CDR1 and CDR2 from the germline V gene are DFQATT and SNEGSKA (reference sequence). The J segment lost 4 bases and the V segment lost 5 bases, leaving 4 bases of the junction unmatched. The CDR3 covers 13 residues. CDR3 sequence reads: CSAPLAGGYEQYF. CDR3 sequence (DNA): TGCAGTGCTCCCTTAGCGGGGGGGTACGAGCAGTACTTC.

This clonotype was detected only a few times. Here the CDR3 reads CASSFQGLTAGELFF. The CDR3 bases are TGCGCCAGCAGCTTTCAAGGGTTGACCGCCGGGGAGCTGTTTTTT. The chain recombines TRBV5-1 with TRBJ2-2; no reliable D call. Germline CDR1 is SGHRS and CDR2 is YFSETQ. V lost 2 bases to trimming and J lost 6 bases, with 14 bases between them. The CDR3 extends over 15 amino acids.